In its sample, the clone carrying this TCR beta chain was seen a few times. It was with 60 Vbeta and 13 Jbeta primers that the PCR ran. Sequenced by immunoSEQ multiplex PCR; TCRdb stores in-frame clones only, minus some. Of 160,000 or so clones in the sample, roughly three quarters were seen once. This sample was taken from a study of cytomegalovirus exposure and HLA in healthy donors. Sequencing input: PBMCs. The receptor was isolated from a man between 18 and 29 years old in good health and CMV-seropositive.

CDR3 bases: TGTGCCAGCAGTGAAAGGACAGGGGGCCTACAGCCCCAGCATTTT. As protein: CASSERTGGLQPQHF. This sequence joins TRBV2 and TRBJ1-5, with 11 bases identical to TRBD1. Per the germline V gene, CDR1 is SNHLY and CDR2 is FYNNEI. V shed 2 bases, J shed 7 bases, and the junction held 4 bases outside the gene matches. CDR3 length equals 15 residues.